The sequence of this T cell receptor beta chain was determined in a study of regulatory T cells in long-lasting Graves disease. As for time point: newly diagnosed GD, antithyroid drugs for less than 3 months. There was RNA extracted from PBMCs, and the TCR library was made from it. Germline CDR1 reads SNHLY; CDR2 reads FYNNEI. The CDR3 has 16 residues. Study-level points and caveats: Tissue studied was limited to peripheral blood, excluding thyroid tissue. Persistent cases of Graves' showed reduced TCR diversity relative to newly diagnosed patients.

As regards this clonotype: Its antigen is not known. A much larger clone sits a single nucleotide away, making a read error possible.

Combining iRepertoire HTBI primers with Arm-PCR of CDR3 regions, the authors built TCR beta libraries. In the study's own analysis: The samples included roughly 61 TRBV and 14 TRBJ segments. TCRdb re-analysed the multiplex PCR reads in MiXCR, keeping a single row per CDR3 protein. What appears here as the V and J calls and clone size reflects TCRdb's work, not the paper's. The table records a few hundred thousand distinct CDR3 sequences, 16% of them present only once. The same data also went into a second study, on T cells in Graves' hyperthyroidism and ophthalmopathy. That paper states: Patients aged 18 to 65 had newly diagnosed hyperthyroidism that had lasted under 2 months.

This sequence joins TRBV2 and TRBJ2-1, with 12 bases aligning to TRBD2. The J call may be faulty, since TRBJ2-7 better matches the DNA end. This receptor was identified in a woman aged 18-29 years with Graves disease. The sample in question was peripheral blood mononuclear cells (PBMCs), obtained at new diagnosis, from a patient treated with antithyroid drugs. CDR3 DNA: TGTGCCAGCAGTTTACTAGCGGGAGGAAACTACAATGAGCAGTACTTC. Translating gives CASSLLAGGNYNEQYF.